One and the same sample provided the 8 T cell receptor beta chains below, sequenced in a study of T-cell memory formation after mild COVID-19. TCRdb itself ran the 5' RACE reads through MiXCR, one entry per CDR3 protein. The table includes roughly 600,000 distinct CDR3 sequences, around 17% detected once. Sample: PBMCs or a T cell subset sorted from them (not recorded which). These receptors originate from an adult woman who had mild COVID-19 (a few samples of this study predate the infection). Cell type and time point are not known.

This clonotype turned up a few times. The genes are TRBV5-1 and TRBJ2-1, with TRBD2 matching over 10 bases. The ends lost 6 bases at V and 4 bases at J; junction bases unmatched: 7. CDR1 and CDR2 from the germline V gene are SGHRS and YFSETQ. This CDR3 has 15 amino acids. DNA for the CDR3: TGCGCCAGCATCAGCGGGAGGGCAGGGTACAATGAGCAGTTCTTC. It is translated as CASISGRAGYNEQFF.

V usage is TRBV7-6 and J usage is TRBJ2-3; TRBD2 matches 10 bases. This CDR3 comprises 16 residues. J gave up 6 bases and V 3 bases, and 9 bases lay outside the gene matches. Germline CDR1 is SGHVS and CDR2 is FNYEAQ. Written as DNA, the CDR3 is TGTGCCAGCAGCTTCCTGCTTAGCGGGGGGATGGATACGCAGTATTTT. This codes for CASSFLLSGGMDTQYF.

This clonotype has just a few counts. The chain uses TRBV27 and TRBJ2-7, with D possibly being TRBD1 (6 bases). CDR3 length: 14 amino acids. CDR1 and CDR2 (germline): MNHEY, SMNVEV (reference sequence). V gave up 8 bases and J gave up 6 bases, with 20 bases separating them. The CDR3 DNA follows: TGTGCCAGCGGACAGTGGGGGAGCCCTGTCGAGCAGTACTTC. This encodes CASGQWGSPVEQYF.

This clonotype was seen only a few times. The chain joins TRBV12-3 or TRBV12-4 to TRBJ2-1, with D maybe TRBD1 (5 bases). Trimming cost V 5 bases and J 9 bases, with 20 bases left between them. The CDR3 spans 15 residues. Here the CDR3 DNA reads TGTGCCAGCAGTGCTGTTAGGGGCCTTGCCACTGAGCAGTTCTTC. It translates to CASSAVRGLATEQFF.

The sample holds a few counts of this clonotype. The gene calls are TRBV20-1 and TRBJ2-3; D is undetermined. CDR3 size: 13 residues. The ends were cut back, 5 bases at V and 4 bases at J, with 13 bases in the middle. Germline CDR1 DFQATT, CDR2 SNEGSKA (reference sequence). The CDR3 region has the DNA TGCAGTGCTGAGTTTGGACCGCCAGATACGCAGTATTTT. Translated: CSAEFGPPDTQYF.

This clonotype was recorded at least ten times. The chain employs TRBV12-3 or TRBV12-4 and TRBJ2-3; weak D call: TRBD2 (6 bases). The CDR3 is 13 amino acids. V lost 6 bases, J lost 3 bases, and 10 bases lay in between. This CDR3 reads CASRWRATDTQYF. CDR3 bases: TGTGCCAGCAGGTGGAGGGCTACAGATACGCAGTATTTT.

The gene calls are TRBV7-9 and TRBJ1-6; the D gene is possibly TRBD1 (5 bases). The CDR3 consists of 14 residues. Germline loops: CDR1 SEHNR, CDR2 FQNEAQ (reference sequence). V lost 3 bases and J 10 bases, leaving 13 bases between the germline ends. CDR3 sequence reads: CASSFLPGESPLHF. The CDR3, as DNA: TGTGCCAGCAGCTTCCTACCGGGGGAGTCACCCCTCCACTTT.

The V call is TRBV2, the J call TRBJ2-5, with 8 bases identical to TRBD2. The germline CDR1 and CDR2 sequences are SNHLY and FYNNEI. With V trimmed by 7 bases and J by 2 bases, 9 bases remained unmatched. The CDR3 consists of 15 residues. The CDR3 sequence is CASKTRAGAQETQYF. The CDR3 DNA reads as TGTGCCAGCAAAACCCGAGCGGGGGCACAAGAGACCCAGTACTTC. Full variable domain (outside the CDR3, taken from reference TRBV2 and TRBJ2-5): EPEVTQTPSHQVTQMGQEVILRCVPISNHLYFYWYRQILGQKVEFLVSFYNNEISEKSEIFDDQFSVERPDGSNFTLKIRSTKLEDSAMYFCASKTRAGAQETQYFGPGTRLLVL.